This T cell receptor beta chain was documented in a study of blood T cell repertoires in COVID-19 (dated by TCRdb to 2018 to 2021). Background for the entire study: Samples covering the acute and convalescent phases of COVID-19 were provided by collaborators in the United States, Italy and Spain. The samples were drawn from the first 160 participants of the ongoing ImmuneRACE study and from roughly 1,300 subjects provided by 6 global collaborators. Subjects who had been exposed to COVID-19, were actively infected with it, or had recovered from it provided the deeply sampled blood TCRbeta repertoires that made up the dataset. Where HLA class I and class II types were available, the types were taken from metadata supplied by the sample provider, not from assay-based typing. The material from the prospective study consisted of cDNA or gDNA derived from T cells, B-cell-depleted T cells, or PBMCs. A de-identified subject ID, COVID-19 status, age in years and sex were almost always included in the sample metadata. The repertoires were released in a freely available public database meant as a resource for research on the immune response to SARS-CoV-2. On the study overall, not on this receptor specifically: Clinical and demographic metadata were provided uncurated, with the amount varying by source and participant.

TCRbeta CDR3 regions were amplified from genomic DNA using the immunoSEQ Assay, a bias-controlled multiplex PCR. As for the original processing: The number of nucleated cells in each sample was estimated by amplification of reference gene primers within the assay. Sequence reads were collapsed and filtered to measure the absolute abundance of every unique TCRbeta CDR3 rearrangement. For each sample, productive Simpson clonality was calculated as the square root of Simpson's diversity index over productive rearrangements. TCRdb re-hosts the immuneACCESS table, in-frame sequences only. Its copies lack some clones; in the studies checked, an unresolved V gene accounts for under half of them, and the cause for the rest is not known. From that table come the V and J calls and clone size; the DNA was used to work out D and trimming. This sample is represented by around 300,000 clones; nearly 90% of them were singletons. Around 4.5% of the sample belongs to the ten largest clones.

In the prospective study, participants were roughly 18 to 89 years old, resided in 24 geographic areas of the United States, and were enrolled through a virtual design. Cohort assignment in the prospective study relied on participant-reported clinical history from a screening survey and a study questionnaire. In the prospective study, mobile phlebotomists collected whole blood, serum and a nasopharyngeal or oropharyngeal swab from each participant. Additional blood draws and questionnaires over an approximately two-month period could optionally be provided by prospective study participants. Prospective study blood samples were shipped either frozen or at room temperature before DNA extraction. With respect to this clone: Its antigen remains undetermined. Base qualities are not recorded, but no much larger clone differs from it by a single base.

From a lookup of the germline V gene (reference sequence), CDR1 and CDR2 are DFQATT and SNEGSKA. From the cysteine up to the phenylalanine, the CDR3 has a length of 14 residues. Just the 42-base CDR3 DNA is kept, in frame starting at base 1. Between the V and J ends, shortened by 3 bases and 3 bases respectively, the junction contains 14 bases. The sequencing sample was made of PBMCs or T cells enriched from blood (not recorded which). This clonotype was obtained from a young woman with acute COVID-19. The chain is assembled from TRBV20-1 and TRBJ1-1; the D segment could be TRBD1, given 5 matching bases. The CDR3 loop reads CSASTIQGHTEAFF. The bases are TGCAGTGCTAGTACTATTCAGGGCCACACTGAAGCTTTCTTT.